This T cell receptor (beta chain) was sequenced for a study of shared clonotypes between healthy human individuals. The study's findings and limits: Richness estimates generally favored naive over memory subsets.

Germline CDR1 reads SGHNT; CDR2 reads YYREEE (reference sequence). This CDR3 has 15 residues. Trimming cost V 3 bases and J 1 base; bases outside gene matches: 3. Worth noting for this clone: What it binds is not known. Other nucleotide sequences in the sample specify the same CDR3.

The DNA input per sorted-subset replicate PCR was about 220 ng, corresponding to around 30,000 T cell genomes. Generated by immunoSEQ multiplex PCR, the TCRdb table keeps only in-frame clones and is missing some. Of roughly 2.2 million clones in the sample, approximately 95% are singletons; the top ten hold 0.39%. The rearrangement links TRBV5-4 to TRBJ2-1; 8 positions match TRBD1. The source material was naive CD4+ T cells from PBMCs. The subset is: CD45RA+ positively selected. The source is a man aged 18 to 30 in good health. Some clones in this sample may be carry-over from other donors' samples. CDR3 region: CASSSGQGSYNEQFF. The CDR3 DNA follows: TGTGCCAGCAGCTCCGGACAGGGTTCCTACAATGAGCAGTTCTTC.